This T cell receptor (beta chain) emerged from a study of shared clonotypes between healthy human individuals. Study outcomes and limitations: Clonotype sharing among donors was expected to depend on sequencing depth. The study generally estimated greater richness for naive than memory subsets.

Deep-level settings were used for running the assay. Measured with immunoSEQ multiplex PCR; TCRdb has only the in-frame clones, and not every one. The sample contains about 1 million clones, approximately 70% of which appear only once. With regard to this clone: Its specificity is unknown.

CDR3 length equals 13 residues. Trimming took off 2 bases at V and 4 bases at J, with 9 bases between the two ends. Germline loops: CDR1 MNHEY, CDR2 SMNVEV (reference sequence). The healthy adult donors were HIV-negative and reported no recent acute infections or vaccinations. V and J are TRBV27 and TRBJ2-7; weak D call: TRBD1 (6 bases). The sequencing sample was made of memory CD4+ T cells sorted from blood. The sample's subset: CD45RA-negative fraction. The sequence was collected from a man younger than 35 in good health. Here the CDR3 reads CASSLRQAYEQYF. CDR3 coding DNA: TGTGCCAGCAGTTTAAGACAGGCGTACGAGCAGTACTTC.